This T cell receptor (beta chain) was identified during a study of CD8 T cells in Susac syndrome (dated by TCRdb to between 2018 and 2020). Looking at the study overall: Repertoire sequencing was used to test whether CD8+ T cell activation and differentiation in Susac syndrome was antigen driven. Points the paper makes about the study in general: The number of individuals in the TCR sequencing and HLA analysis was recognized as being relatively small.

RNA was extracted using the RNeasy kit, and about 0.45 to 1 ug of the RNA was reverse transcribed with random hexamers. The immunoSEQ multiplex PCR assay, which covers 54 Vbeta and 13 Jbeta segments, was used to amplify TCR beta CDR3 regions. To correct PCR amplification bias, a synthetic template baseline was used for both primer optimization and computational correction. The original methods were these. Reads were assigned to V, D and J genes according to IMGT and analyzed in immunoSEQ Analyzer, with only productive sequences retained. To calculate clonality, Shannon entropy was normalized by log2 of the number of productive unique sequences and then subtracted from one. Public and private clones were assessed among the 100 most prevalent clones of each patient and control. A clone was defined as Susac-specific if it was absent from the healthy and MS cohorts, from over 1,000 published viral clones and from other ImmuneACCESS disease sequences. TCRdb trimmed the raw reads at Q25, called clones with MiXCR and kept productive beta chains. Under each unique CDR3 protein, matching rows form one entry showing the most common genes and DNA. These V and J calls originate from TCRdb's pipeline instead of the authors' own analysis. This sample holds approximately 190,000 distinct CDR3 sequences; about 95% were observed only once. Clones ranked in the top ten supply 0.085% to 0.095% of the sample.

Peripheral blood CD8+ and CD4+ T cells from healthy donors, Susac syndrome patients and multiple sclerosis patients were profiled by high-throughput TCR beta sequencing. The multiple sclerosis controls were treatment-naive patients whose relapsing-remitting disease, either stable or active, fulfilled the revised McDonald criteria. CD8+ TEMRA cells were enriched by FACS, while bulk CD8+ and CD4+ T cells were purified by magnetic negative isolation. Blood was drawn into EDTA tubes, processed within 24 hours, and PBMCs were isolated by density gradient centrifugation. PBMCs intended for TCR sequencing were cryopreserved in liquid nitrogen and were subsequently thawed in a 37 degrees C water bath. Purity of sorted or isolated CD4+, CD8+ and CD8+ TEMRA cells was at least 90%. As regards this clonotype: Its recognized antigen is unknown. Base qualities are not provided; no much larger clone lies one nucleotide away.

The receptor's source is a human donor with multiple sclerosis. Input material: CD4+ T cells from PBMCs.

CDR3 region: CAWNPGLAGGLEETQYF. The DNA sequence reads TGTGCCTGGAATCCGGGACTAGCGGGAGGGCTCGAAGAGACCCAGTACTTC. The rearrangement combines TRBV30 with TRBJ2-5; 16 central bases correspond to TRBD2. The germline V end is reduced by 4 bases and the J end by 3 bases; junction bases left unmatched: 8. The CDR3 runs 17 residues from the cysteine to the phenylalanine. This entry keeps only the CDR3 DNA: 51 bases, framed from base 1. Taken from the germline V gene (reference sequence), the CDR1 and CDR2 loops are GTSNPN and SVGIG.